This TCR beta chain was sequenced during a study of blood T cell repertoires in COVID-19. Overall study: Material from acute and convalescent COVID-19 was sourced from the United States, Italy and Spain. T cells, B-cell-depleted T cells, or PBMCs supplied cDNA or gDNA.

Original handling: Researchers report that nucleated cell counts were estimated from reference gene primer amplification. Assay: immunoSEQ multiplex PCR; the TCRdb copy retains only in-frame clones and omits some. V and J calls and clone size are as listed in that table; D and trimming were resolved from the DNA. The data contain 100,000 to 150,000 clones, approximately 84% of them singletons. V dropped 6 bases and J dropped 3; count of bases not matched to a gene: 7. Germline lookup yields CDR1 MNHEY and CDR2 SVGAGI. This CDR3 has 15 amino acids. The V and J genes are TRBV6-5 and TRBJ1-2; TRBD1 agrees at 10 bases. Specimen: peripheral blood. This receptor was taken from a woman of 80 years or more with acute or convalescent COVID-19. The CDR3 bases are TGTGCCAGCAGACCGACAGGGGGCAAGGACTATGGCTACACCTTC. This sequence encodes CASRPTGGKDYGYTF.